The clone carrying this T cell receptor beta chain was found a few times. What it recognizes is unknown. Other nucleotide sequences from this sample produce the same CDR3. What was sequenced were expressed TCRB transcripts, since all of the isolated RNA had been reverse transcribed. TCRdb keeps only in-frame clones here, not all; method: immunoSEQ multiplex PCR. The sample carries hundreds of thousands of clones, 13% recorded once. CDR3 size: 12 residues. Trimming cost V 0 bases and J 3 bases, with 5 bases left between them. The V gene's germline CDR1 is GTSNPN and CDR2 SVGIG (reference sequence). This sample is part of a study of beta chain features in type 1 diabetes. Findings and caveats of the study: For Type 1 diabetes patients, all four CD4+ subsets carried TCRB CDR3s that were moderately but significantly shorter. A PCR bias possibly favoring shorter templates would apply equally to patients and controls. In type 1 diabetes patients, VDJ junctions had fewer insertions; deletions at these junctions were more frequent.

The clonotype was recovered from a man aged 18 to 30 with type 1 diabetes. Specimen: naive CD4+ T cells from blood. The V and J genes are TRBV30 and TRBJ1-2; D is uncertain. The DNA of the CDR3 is TGTGCCTGGAGTGTTTGGGACTATGGCTACACCTTC. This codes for CAWSVWDYGYTF.